A selection of T cell receptor beta chains follows, all from one sample in a study of CD8 T cells in Susac syndrome. TCRdb reanalysed the immunoSEQ multiplex PCR reads using MiXCR and keeps one entry per CDR3 protein. The sample shows about 140,000 distinct CDR3 sequences, 95% of them seen only once. Sequencing input: CD4+ T cells from PBMCs. These receptors were obtained from a human donor with Susac syndrome. The CDR3 runs from the conserved cysteine through the conserved F or W. D genes are given only for firm matches. Size is stated for part of the rows, as once, few or many counts, or as a class when the clone is expanded.

V gene	D gene	J gene	clone size	CDR3 DNA	CDR3 protein
TRBV15	NA	TRBJ2-2	NA	TGTGCCACCAGCAGAGATCGTGGCGGGGAGCTGTTTTTT	CATSRDRGGELFF
TRBV7-9	NA	TRBJ2-2	once	TGTGCCAGCAGCTTAAGGGTGGAGCTGTTTTTT	CASSLRVELFF
TRBV7-2	TRBD2	TRBJ2-7	NA	TGTGCCAGCAGCTTAAGGGGCCCGACTAGCGGGAGCCTCGAGCAGTACTTC	CASSLRGPTSGSLEQYF
TRBV7-2	NA	TRBJ2-7	NA	TGTGCCAGCAGCTCCTCGCCCCGGTACGAGCAGTACTTC	CASSSSPRYEQYF
TRBV15	TRBD2	TRBJ2-1	NA	TGTGCCACCAGCACTTCGGGACTAGCCGGTGAGCAGTTCTTC	CATSTSGLAGEQFF
TRBV5-4	NA	TRBJ2-5	NA	TGTGCCAGCAGTGAGCGACGACTAGGGTTTGGAGAGACCCAGTACTTC	CASSERRLGFGETQYF
TRBV18	NA	TRBJ2-7	NA	TGTGCCAGCTCACCACCGGAGAGGGTATCCTACGAGCAGTACTTC	CASSPPERVSYEQYF
TRBV4-1	NA	TRBJ1-5	NA	TGCGCCAGCAGCCAAGGGGTGGGGGACACTAATCAGCCCCAGCATTTT	CASSQGVGDTNQPQHF
TRBV7-8	TRBD1	TRBJ2-7	NA	TGTGCCAGCAGCTTGGCGACAGGGAGCCATAAGGGATCCTACGAGCAGTACTTC	CASSLATGSHKGSYEQYF
TRBV12-3/TRBV12-4	NA	TRBJ1-6	NA	TGTGCCAGCAGGACAGGTTTAAATAATTCACCCCTCCACTTT	CASRTGLNNSPLHF